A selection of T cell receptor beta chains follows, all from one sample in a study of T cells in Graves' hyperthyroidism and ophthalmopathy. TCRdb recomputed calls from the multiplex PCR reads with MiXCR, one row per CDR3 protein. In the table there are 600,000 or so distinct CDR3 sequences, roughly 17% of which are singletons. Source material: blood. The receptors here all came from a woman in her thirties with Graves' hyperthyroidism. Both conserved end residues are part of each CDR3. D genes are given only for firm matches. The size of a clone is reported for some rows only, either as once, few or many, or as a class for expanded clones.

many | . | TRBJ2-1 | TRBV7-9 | TGTGCCAGCAGCGCAGGGAGGATGGGGCCGGGGGATGAGCAGTTCTTC | CASSAGRMGPGDEQFF
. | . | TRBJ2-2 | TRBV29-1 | TGCAGCGTTGACTGGGCGAACACCGGGGAGCTGTTTTTT | CSVDWANTGELFF
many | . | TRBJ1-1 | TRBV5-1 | TGCGCCAGCAGCTTGGACGGTCACACTGAAGCTTTCTTT | CASSLDGHTEAFF
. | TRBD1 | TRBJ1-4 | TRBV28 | TGTGCCAGCAGTGGGGACAGGGGCACTGAAAAACTGTTTTTT | CASSGDRGTEKLFF
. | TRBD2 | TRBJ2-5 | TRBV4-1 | TGCGCCAGCAGCCAAGAGGGACTAGCGGAGTATTACCAAGAGACCCAGTACTTC | CASSQEGLAEYYQETQYF
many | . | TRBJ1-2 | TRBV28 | TGTGCCAGCAGAGGGGCTAACTATGGCTACACCTTC | CASRGANYGYTF
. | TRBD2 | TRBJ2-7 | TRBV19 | TGTGCCACTAGTATTCCCGGGGGGATATACAATGAGCAGTACTTC | CATSIPGGIYNEQYF
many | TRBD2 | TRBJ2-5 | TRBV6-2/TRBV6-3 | TGTGCCAGCAGTTACCAGGGACTAGCGAGAGAGACCCAGTACTTC | CASSYQGLARETQYF
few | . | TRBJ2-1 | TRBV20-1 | TGCAGTCCTCACCCCACTTCCGGGACCCCGGTCTCCTACAATGAGCAGTTCTTC | CSPHPTSGTPVSYNEQFF
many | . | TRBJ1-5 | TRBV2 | TGTGCCAGCAGTGAATCGGACCGTGATCAGCCCCAGCATTTT | CASSESDRDQPQHF
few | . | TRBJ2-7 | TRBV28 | TGTGCCAGCAGTTCACAGGGCCCGGGAGTGTTAGCCGAGCAGTACTTC | CASSSQGPGVLAEQYF
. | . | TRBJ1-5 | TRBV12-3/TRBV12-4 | TGTGCCAGCAGTTCGACTTCCGGGGGCAATCAGCCCCAGCATTTT | CASSSTSGGNQPQHF
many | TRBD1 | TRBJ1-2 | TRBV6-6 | TGTGCCAGCAGTTATCGAGACAGGGGTGGTGGCTACACCTTC | CASSYRDRGGGYTF
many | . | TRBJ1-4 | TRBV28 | TGTGCCAGCAGTGGCATGACGGACCCCAATGAAAAACTGTTTTTT | CASSGMTDPNEKLFF
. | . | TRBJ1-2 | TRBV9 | TGTGCCAGCAGCGTAGGTCAGATTAACTATGGCTACACCTTC | CASSVGQINYGYTF
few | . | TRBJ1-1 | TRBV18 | TGTGCCAGCTCACCCCCGGGTTGGCGGGAGAACACTGAAGCTTTCTTT | CASSPPGWRENTEAFF